These 6 T cell receptor beta chains were all obtained from the same sample, sequenced in a study of blood T cell repertoires in COVID-19 (dated by TCRdb to the early 2020s). Library generation was performed with the immunoSEQ multiplex PCR assay. The table comes from immuneACCESS by way of TCRdb, which keeps in-frame sequences with V and J called. Part of the clones is missing from these tables; in studies checked, under half for an unresolved V gene and the rest for unknown reasons. The sample table shows some 170,000 clones, and 75% to 90% are seen once. The ten largest clonotypes hold around 6.2% of the sample. Sequencing input: PBMCs or T cells enriched from blood (not recorded which). These receptors were taken from a man aged 35 to 55 who had recovered from COVID-19.

This chain links TRBV6-5 with TRBJ1-1, with D unclear. The germline V gene encodes CDR1 MNHEY and CDR2 SVGAGI. The V gene lost 6 bases and the J gene lost 0 bases, with 5 bases spanning the gap. The CDR3 totals 12 residues. CDR3 loop: CASRAVNTEAFF. The CDR3 DNA reads as TGTGCCAGCAGAGCGGTGAACACTGAAGCTTTCTTT.

This clone was observed a handful of times. The chain employs TRBV14 and TRBJ2-1; maybe TRBD2 (6 bases). The V end lost 2 bases, the J end lost 1 base, and 12 bases lay between the germline ends. From germline, CDR1 is SGHDN and CDR2 FVKESK. This CDR3 contains 16 residues. This CDR3 is CASSQIAGWSYNEQFF. The DNA of the CDR3 is TGTGCCAGCAGCCAAATCGCGGGGTGGTCCTACAATGAGCAGTTCTTC.

The rearrangement links TRBV29-1 to TRBJ2-1; 10 nucleotides match TRBD1. CDR3 length equals 13 residues. J gave up 8 bases and V 6 bases, and 7 bases lay outside the gene matches. CDR1 and CDR2 (germline): SQVTM, ANQGSEA. CDR3 amino acids: CSVIPGQGYEQFF. CDR3 DNA sequence: TGCAGCGTCATTCCGGGACAGGGGTATGAGCAGTTCTTC.

This chain links TRBV6-5 with TRBJ1-3, with D maybe TRBD1 (6 bases). V was cut by 3 bases and J by 4 bases, with 7 bases left in between. Per germline, CDR1 MNHEY and CDR2 SVGAGI. This CDR3 comprises 13 residues. The CDR3 sequence is CASSYRGGNTIYF. Here the CDR3 DNA reads TGTGCCAGCAGTTATAGGGGGGGAAACACCATATATTTT.

A single count supports this clone. The genes are TRBV5-7 and TRBJ1-1; D is unclear. TRBV5-7 is an open reading frame, and its role is uncertain. This CDR3 region has 15 residues. Trimming stripped 0 bases from V and 2 bases from J, with 11 bases between. CDR3 residues: CASSLVSERNTEAFF. Written as DNA, the CDR3 is TGTGCCAGCAGCTTGGTCTCGGAGAGAAACACTGAAGCTTTCTTT.

This clone was observed a few times. This chain joins TRBV19 and TRBJ1-5; 9 bases match TRBD1. Germline values: CDR1 LNHDA, CDR2 SQIVND (reference sequence). The CDR3 runs 13 residues. The junction had 7 bases not matched to a gene; V was cut back by 10 bases and J by 6 bases. CDR3 amino acids: CATVDRGGQPQHF. DNA for the CDR3: TGTGCCACCGTAGACAGGGGGGGTCAGCCCCAGCATTTT.